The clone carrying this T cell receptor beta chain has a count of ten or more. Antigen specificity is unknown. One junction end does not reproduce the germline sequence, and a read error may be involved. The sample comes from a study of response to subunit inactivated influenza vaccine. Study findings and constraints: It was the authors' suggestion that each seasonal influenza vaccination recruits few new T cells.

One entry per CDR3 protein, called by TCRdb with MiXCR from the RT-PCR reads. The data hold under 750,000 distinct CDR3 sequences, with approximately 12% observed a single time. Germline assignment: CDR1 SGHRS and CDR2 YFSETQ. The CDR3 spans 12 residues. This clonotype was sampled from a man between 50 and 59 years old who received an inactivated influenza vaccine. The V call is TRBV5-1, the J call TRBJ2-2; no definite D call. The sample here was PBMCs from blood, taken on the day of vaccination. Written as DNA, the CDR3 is TGCGCCAGCAGCTTTGACACGGGGGAGCTGTTTTTT. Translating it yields CASSFDTGELFF.